This T cell receptor beta chain was retrieved from a study of blood T cell repertoires in COVID-19. Across the study: The cDNA or gDNA used as material had been derived from T cells, B-cell-depleted T cells, or PBMCs.

Measured with immunoSEQ multiplex PCR; TCRdb has only the in-frame clones, and not every one. The sample shows about 270,000 clones, over 85% of them seen only once. Germline V CDR1 and CDR2: SGHTA, FQGTGA. CDR3 size: 18 residues. V trimming: 2 bases; J trimming: 2 bases; junction bases outside the gene matches: 12. The sample consisted of PBMCs or T cells enriched from blood (not recorded which). This TCR came from a woman aged 55-70 years who had recovered from COVID-19. V usage is TRBV7-3 and J usage is TRBJ2-3, with 8 bases aligning to TRBD2. CDR3 loop: CASSLSVTSGLSTDTQYF. Here the CDR3 DNA reads TGTGCCAGCAGCTTATCAGTAACTAGCGGTCTTTCCACAGATACGCAGTATTTT. Filled out from reference TRBV7-3 and TRBJ2-3, the complete variable domain reads GAGVSQTPSNKVTEKGKYVELRCDPISGHTALYWYRQSLGQGPEFLIYFQGTGAADDSGLPNDRFFAVRPEGSVSTLKIQRTERGDSAVYLCASSLSVTSGLSTDTQYFGPGTRLTVL.